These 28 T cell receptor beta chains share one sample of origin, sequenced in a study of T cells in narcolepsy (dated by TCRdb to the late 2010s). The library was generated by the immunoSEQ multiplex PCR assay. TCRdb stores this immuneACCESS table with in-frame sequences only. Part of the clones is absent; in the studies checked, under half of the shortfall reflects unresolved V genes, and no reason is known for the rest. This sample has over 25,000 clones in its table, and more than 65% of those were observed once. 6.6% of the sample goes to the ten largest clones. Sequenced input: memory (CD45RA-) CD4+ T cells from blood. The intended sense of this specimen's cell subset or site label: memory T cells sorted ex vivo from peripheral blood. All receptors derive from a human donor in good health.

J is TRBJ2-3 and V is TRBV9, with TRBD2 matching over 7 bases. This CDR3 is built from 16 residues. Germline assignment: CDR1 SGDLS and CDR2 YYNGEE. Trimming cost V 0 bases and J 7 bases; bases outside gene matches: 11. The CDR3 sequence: CASSVGSGGAENTQYF. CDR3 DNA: TGTGCCAGCAGCGTAGGTTCGGGAGGAGCCGAGAATACGCAGTATTTT.

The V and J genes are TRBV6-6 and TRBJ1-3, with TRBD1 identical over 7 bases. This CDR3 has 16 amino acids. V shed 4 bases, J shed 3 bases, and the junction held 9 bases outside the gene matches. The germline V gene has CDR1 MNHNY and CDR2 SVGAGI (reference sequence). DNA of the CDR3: TGTGCCAGCAGTTCAACAGGGGCCTTGGGTGGAAACACCATATATTTT. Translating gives CASSSTGALGGNTIYF.

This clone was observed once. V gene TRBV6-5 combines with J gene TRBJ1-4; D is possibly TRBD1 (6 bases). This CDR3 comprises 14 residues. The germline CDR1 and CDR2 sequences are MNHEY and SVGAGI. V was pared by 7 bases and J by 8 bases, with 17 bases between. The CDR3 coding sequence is TGTGCCAGCAAAGTGAGACAGGCGGTGGAAAAACTGTTTTTT. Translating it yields CASKVRQAVEKLFF.

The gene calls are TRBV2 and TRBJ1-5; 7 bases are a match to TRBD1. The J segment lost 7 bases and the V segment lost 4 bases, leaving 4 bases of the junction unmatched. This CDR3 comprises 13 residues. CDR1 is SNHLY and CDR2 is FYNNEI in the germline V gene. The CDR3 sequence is CASSVEDRQPQHF. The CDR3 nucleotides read TGTGCCAGCAGTGTGGAGGACAGGCAGCCCCAGCATTTT.

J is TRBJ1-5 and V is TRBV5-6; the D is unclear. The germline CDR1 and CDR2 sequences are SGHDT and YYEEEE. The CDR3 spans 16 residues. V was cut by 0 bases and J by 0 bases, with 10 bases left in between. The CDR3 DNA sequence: TGTGCCAGCAGCTTGGGGTGGGTCTATAGCAATCAGCCCCAGCATTTT. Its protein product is CASSLGWVYSNQPQHF.

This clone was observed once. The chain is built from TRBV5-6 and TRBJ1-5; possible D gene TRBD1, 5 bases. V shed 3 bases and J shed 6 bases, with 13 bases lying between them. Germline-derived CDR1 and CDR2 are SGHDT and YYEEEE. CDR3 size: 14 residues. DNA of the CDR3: TGTGCCAGCAGCTCGGGTGGGGGGACTCAGCCCCAGCATTTT. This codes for CASSSGGGTQPQHF.

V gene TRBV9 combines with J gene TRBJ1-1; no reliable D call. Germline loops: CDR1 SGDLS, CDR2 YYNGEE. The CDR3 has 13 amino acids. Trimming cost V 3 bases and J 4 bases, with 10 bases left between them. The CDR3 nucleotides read TGTGCCAGCAGCGCCATCCCACGCACTGAAGCTTTCTTT. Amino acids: CASSAIPRTEAFF.

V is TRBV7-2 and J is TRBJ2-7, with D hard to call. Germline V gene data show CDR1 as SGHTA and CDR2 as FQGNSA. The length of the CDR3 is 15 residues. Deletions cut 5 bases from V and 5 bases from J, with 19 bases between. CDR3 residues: CASSPARARSNEQYF. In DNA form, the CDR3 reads TGTGCCAGCAGCCCGGCCCGTGCGCGTTCCAACGAGCAGTACTTC.

CDR3 in amino acids: CASSGLAGGAYEQYF. CDR3 bases: TGTGCCAGCAGTGGACTAGCGGGAGGGGCCTACGAGCAGTACTTC. The chain has TRBV6-1 and TRBJ2-5; 14 bases match TRBD2. Gene TRBJ2-7 matches the end of the DNA better, so the J call may be wrong. The CDR3 sequence is 15 residues long. CDR1 is MNHNS and CDR2 is SASEGT in the germline V gene.

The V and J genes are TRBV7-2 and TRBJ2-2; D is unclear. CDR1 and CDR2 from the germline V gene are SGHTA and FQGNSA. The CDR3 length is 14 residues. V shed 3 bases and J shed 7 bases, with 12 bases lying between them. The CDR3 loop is CASSFLYDRGELFF. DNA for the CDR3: TGTGCCAGCAGCTTTTTATACGACCGCGGGGAGCTGTTTTTT.

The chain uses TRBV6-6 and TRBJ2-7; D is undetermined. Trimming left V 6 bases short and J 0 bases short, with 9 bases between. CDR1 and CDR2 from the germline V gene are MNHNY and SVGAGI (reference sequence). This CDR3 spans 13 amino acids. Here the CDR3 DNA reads TGTGCCAGCAGCCAAGTAAGCTCCTACGAGCAGTACTTC. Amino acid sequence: CASSQVSSYEQYF.

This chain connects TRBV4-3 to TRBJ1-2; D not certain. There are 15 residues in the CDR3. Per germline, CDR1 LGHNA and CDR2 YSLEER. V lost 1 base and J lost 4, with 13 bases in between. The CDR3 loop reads CASSQGWNTAYGYTF. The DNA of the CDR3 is TGCGCCAGCAGCCAAGGGTGGAATACAGCCTATGGCTACACCTTC.

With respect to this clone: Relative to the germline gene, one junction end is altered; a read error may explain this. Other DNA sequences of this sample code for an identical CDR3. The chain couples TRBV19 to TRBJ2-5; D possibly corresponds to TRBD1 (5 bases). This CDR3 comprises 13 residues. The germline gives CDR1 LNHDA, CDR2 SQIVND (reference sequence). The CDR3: CSTLDRIQETQYF. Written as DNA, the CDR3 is TGCTCTACACTCGACAGAATACAAGAAACCCAGTACTTC.

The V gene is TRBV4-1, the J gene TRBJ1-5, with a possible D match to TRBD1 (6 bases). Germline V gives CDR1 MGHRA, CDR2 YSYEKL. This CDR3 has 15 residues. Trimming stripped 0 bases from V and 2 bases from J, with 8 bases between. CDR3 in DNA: TGCGCCAGCAGCCAAGAACCAGGGGGCAATCAGCCCCAGCATTTT. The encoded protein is CASSQEPGGNQPQHF.

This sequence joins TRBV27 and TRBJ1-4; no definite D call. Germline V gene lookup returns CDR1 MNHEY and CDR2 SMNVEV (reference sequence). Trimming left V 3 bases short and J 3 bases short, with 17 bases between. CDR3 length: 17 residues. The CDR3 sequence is CASSFVPPRAANEKLFF. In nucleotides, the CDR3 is TGTGCCAGCAGTTTTGTTCCCCCACGCGCCGCTAATGAAAAACTGTTTTTT.

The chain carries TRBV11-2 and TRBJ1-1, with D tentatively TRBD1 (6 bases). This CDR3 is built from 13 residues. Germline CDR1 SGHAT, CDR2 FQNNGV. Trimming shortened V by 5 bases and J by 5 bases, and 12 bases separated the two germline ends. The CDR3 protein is CASSQQGGTEAFF. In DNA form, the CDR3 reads TGTGCCAGCAGCCAACAGGGAGGGACTGAAGCTTTCTTT. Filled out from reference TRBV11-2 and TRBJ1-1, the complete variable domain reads EAGVAQSPRYKIIEKRQSVAFWCNPISGHATLYWYQQILGQGPKLLIQFQNNGVVDDSQLPKDRFSAERLKGVDSTLKIQPAKLEDSAVYLCASSQQGGTEAFFGQGTRLTVV.

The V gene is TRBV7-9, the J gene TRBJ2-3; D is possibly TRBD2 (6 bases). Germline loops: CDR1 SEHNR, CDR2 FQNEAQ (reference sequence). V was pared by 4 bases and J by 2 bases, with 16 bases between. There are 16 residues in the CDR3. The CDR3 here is CASSWGVARLTDTQYF. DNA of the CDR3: TGTGCCAGCAGCTGGGGGGTGGCCAGACTCACAGATACGCAGTATTTT.

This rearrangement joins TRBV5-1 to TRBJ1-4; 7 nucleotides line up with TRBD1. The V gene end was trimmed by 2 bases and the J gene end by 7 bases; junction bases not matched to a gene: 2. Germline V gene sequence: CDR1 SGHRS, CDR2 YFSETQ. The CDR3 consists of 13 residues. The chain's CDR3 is CASSLQGPEKLFF. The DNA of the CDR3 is TGCGCCAGCAGCTTACAGGGGCCTGAAAAACTGTTTTTT. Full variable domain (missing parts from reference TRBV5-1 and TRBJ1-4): KAGVTQTPRYLIKTRGQQVTLSCSPISGHRSVSWYQQTPGQGLQFLFEYFSETQRNKGNFPGRFSGRQFSNSRSEMNVSTLELGDSALYLCASSLQGPEKLFFGSGTQLSVL.

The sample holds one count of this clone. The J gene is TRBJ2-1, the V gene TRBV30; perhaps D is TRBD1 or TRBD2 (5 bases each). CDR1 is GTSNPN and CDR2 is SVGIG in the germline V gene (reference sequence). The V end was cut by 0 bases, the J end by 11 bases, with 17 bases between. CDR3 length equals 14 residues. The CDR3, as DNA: TGTGCCTGGAGTGTAACTCAGGGTGGGAGCCAGCAGTTCTTC. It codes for CAWSVTQGGSQQFF.

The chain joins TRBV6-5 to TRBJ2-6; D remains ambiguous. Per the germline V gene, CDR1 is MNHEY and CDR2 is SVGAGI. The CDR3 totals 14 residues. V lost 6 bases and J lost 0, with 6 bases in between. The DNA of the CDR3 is TGTGCCAGCAGATGGGACTCTGGGGCCAACGTCCTGACTTTC. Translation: CASRWDSGANVLTF.

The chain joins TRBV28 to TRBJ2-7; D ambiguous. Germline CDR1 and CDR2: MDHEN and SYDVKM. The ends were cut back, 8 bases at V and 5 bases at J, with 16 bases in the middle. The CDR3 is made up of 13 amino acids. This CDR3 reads CASGYPYINEQYF. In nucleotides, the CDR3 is TGTGCCAGCGGCTACCCATACATTAACGAGCAGTACTTC.

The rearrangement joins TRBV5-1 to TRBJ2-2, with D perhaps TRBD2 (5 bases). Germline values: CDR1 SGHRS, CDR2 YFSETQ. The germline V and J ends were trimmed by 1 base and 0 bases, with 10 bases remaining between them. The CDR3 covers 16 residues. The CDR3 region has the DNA TGCGCCAGCAGCTTGAGTAGCGCCGCGAACACCGGGGAGCTGTTTTTT. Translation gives CASSLSSAANTGELFF.

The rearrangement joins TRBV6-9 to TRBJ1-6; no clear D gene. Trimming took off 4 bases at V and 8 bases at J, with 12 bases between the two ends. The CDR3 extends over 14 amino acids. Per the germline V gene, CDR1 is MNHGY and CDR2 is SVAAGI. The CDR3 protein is CASSSTGKDSPLHF. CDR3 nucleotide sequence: TGTGCCAGCAGTTCCACGGGGAAGGATTCACCCCTCCACTTT.

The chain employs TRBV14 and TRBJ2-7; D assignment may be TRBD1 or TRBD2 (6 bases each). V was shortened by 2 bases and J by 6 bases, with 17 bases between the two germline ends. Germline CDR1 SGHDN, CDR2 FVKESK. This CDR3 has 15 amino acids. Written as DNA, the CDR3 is TGTGCCAGCAGCCAATATCGGGGGCTAAGGTCCGAGCAGTACTTC. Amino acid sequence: CASSQYRGLRSEQYF.

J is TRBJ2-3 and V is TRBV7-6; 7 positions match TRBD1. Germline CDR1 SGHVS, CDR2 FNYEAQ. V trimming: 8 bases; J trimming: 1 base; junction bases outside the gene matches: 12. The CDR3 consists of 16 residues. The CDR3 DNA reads TGTGCCAGCTCCTCAGCCCCCGGGACAGGCACAGATACGCAGTATTTT. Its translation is CASSSAPGTGTDTQYF. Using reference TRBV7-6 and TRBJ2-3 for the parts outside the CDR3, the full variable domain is GAGVSQSPRYKVTKRGQDVALRCDPISGHVSLYWYRQALGQGPEFLTYFNYEAQQDKSGLPNDRFSAERPEGSISTLTIQRTEQRDSAMYRCASSSAPGTGTDTQYFGPGTRLTVL.

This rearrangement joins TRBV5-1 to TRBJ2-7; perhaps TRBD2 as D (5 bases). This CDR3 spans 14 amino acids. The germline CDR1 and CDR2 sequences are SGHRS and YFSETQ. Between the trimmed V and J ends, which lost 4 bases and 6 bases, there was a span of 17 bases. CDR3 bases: TGCGCCAGCAGCCCAGCAGAGGGTAACCGCGAGCAGTACTTC. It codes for CASSPAEGNREQYF.

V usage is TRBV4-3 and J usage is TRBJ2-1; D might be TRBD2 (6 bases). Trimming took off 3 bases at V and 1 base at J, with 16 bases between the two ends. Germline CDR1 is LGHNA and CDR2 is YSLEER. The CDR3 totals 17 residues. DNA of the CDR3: TGCGCCAGCAGCCATCGCCCCGGGGGAGATTCCTACAATGAGCAGTTCTTC. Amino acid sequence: CASSHRPGGDSYNEQFF.

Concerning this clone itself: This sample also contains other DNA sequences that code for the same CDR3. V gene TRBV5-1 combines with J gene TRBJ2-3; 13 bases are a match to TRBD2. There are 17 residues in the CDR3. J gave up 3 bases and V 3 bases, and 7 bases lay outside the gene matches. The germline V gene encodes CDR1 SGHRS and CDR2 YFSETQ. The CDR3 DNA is TGCGCCAGCAGCTCCGGACTAGCGGGAGCGGGGACAGATACGCAGTATTTT. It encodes CASSSGLAGAGTDTQYF. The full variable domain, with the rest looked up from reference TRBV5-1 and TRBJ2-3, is KAGVTQTPRYLIKTRGQQVTLSCSPISGHRSVSWYQQTPGQGLQFLFEYFSETQRNKGNFPGRFSGRQFSNSRSEMNVSTLELGDSALYLCASSSGLAGAGTDTQYFGPGTRLTVL.